These T cell receptor beta chains were read from a single sample in a study of tumor-infiltrating T cells and Merkel cell polyomavirus. Sequenced by immunoSEQ multiplex PCR; TCRdb stores in-frame clones only, minus some. Of about 25,000 clones in the sample, 70% to 90% were seen once. The sequencing input was lymph node tissue. The receptors come from a man aged 45-65 years with Merkel cell carcinoma. Both conserved end residues are part of each CDR3. The D gene is left open where the match is weak. Only some rows state a clone size, as once, few, many or a class for expanded clones.

abundance,v_gene,d_gene,j_gene,CDR3nt,CDR3aa
-,TRBV5-5,TRBD1,TRBJ2-7,TGTGCCAGCAGCTTCTCCGGGACAGGGAGCTACGAGCAGTACTTC,CASSFSGTGSYEQYF
-,TRBV19,-,TRBJ1-5,TGTGCCAGTAGTATGTGGGTTGGGGGGACCCATCAGCCCCAGCATTTT,CASSMWVGGTHQPQHF
-,TRBV28,-,TRBJ1-2,TGTGCCAGCAGTTTACGACAGTCTGGCTACACCTTC,CASSLRQSGYTF
-,TRBV7-9,-,TRBJ2-3,TGTGCCAGCAGCCCCGACCCTAATTTCGGGGACACCCTGAAGGATACGCAGTATTTT,CASSPDPNFGDTLKDTQYF
-,TRBV6-1,-,TRBJ1-1,TGTGCCAGCAGTGCTCAGGCGACGAACACTGAAGCTTTCTTT,CASSAQATNTEAFF
-,TRBV9,-,TRBJ2-3,TGTGCCAGCAGCGTCGGCGGGACGGCAGATACGCAGTATTTT,CASSVGGTADTQYF
-,TRBV13,TRBD1,TRBJ2-7,TGTGCCAGCAGCCCTCGACAGGGGGCCTACGAGCAGTACTTC,CASSPRQGAYEQYF
-,TRBV7-8,TRBD1,TRBJ1-6,TGTGCCAGCAGCTCCGATCAGGGGGCATCACCCCTCCACTTT,CASSSDQGASPLHF
few,TRBV10-2,-,TRBJ1-2,TGCGCCAGCAGGGCCTCGGCGGCTGGCTACACCTTC,CASRASAAGYTF
once,TRBV5-1,TRBD2,TRBJ2-2,TGCGCCAGCAGGTTCGGCGTTAGCGGGGACACCGGGGAGCTGTTTTTT,CASRFGVSGDTGELFF
-,TRBV4-3,-,TRBJ2-7,TGCGCCAGCAGCCAAGATACCCGGAGCTCCTACGAGCAGTACTTC,CASSQDTRSSYEQYF
-,TRBV6-1,TRBD2,TRBJ2-2,TGTGCCAGCACCGGGGGACTAGCGGGACCCGGGGAGCTGTTTTTT,CASTGGLAGPGELFF
-,TRBV11-2,TRBD1,TRBJ1-4,TGTGCCAGCAGCTCCCGGGACAGGGGGGCTGAAAAACTGTTTTTT,CASSSRDRGAEKLFF
once,TRBV5-5,-,TRBJ1-5,TGTGCCAGCAGCTTGCCGGGATCTCAGCCCCAGCATTTT,CASSLPGSQPQHF
-,TRBV9,TRBD2,TRBJ2-5,TGTGCCAGCAACAACCCAGGACTAGCGGGGATCCAAGAGACCCAGTACTTC,CASNNPGLAGIQETQYF
-,TRBV6-1,-,TRBJ1-6,TGTGCCAGCAGTGAGAGAACGAATAATTCACCCCTCCACTTT,CASSERTNNSPLHF
-,TRBV21-1,-,TRBJ2-6,TGTGCCAGCAGCAAAATCCGACAGGGGCCAACTGGGGCCAACGTCCTGACTTTC,CASSKIRQGPTGANVLTF
-,TRBV4-2,-,TRBJ1-1,TGTGCCAGCAGCTCAGTCTCGGAAGCTTTCTTT,CASSSVSEAFF
-,TRBV19,-,TRBJ1-2,TGTGCCAGTAGTGTAAGCCCCAGGGTGGGCTACACCTTC,CASSVSPRVGYTF
-,TRBV7-2,TRBD1,TRBJ1-2,TGTGCCAGCAGCTCCGGACAGGGTCGTAACTATGGCTACACCTTC,CASSSGQGRNYGYTF
-,TRBV28,-,TRBJ1-2,TGTGCCAGCAGTTTACTGTCTAGGAGCTACACCTTC,CASSLLSRSYTF
-,TRBV7-3,TRBD2,TRBJ2-5,TGTGCCAGCAGCTTCGGGAGCGGGGTTGGGGAGACCCAGTACTTC,CASSFGSGVGETQYF
-,TRBV6-6,TRBD1,TRBJ1-2,TGTGCCAGCAGTCGGACAGGGGGCAACTATGGCTACACCTTC,CASSRTGGNYGYTF
few,TRBV11-2,-,TRBJ2-7,TGTGCCAGCAGCAAAGACAGGAGATACGAGCAGTACTTC,CASSKDRRYEQYF
once,TRBV15,TRBD1,TRBJ2-6,TGTGCCACCAGCAGAATAGGGACAGGCTCCTCTGGGGCCAACGTCCTGACTTTC,CATSRIGTGSSGANVLTF
-,TRBV9,TRBD2,TRBJ2-5,TGTGCCAGCAGCGAGAAGGGACTAAAACAAGAGACCCAGTACTTC,CASSEKGLKQETQYF
-,TRBV18,-,TRBJ2-5,TGTGCCAGCTCCCCCTTGGGGCGTTCGGAGACCCAGTACTTC,CASSPLGRSETQYF
-,TRBV5-1,-,TRBJ2-7,TGCGCCAGCAGCTCGACCTCCGGGACACGATCCTACGAGCAGTACTTC,CASSSTSGTRSYEQYF
-,TRBV4-1,-,TRBJ2-3,TGCGCCAGCAGCCAAGGAATGGCCAGGGTCACAGATACGCAGTATTTT,CASSQGMARVTDTQYF
-,TRBV5-1,-,TRBJ2-5,TGCGCCAGCAGCACATCGGGGGGCCGAGGGGAGACCCAGTACTTC,CASSTSGGRGETQYF
-,TRBV28,TRBD2,TRBJ2-1,TGTGCCACCAGCCGGACTAGCGACTACAATGAGCAGTTCTTC,CATSRTSDYNEQFF
-,TRBV9,-,TRBJ1-1,TGTGCCAGCAGCGTAGCCTATCAGAGGGGGGGCACTGAAGCTTTCTTT,CASSVAYQRGGTEAFF
-,TRBV6-4,TRBD1,TRBJ1-2,TGTGTCACCGGGAGAGGGGGCGCTGACTATGGCTACACCTTC,CVTGRGGADYGYTF